This entry lists 17 T cell receptor beta chains sequenced from one sample in a study of blood T cell repertoires in COVID-19. Libraries were prepared by immunoSEQ multiplex PCR; TCRdb keeps only in-frame clonotypes and omits some of them. The table has about 240,000 clones, approximately 86% seen once. The specimen was peripheral blood. Receptor source: a woman between 65 and 79 years old with active or convalescent COVID-19.

The chain recombines TRBV7-8 with TRBJ1-5; D is possibly TRBD1 (6 bases). Per germline, CDR1 SGHVS and CDR2 FQNEAQ. Trimming took 6 bases from V and 4 from J, leaving 13 bases between them. This CDR3 contains 14 residues. The chain's CDR3 is CASSPGTPNQPQHF. In DNA form, the CDR3 reads TGTGCCAGCAGTCCCGGGACACCTAATCAGCCCCAGCATTTT.

V usage is TRBV19 and J usage is TRBJ2-1, with 11 bases fitting TRBD2. The V gene end was trimmed by 11 bases and the J gene end by 10 bases; junction bases not matched to a gene: 25. CDR1 and CDR2 from the germline V gene are LNHDA and SQIVND (reference sequence). The CDR3 totals 18 residues. In nucleotides, the CDR3 is TGTGCCCTCCCCGGGGATTCCCTAGCGGGGGGTCGCCTAGGGGAGCAGTTCTTC. As protein: CALPGDSLAGGRLGEQFF.

This chain uses TRBV7-2 with TRBJ2-5; 14 bases line up with TRBD2. The CDR3 has 16 residues. In germline, CDR1 is SGHTA, CDR2 FQGNSA. V shed 1 base, J shed 4 bases, and the junction held 2 bases outside the gene matches. CDR3 DNA: TGTGCCAGCAGCTTAGAGACTAGCGGGGGGGGAGAGACCCAGTACTTC. Protein sequence: CASSLETSGGGETQYF.

The rearrangement joins TRBV5-1 to TRBJ1-3, with TRBD1 as a possible D gene (5 bases). Germline CDR1 reads SGHRS; CDR2 reads YFSETQ. Trimming stripped 2 bases from V and 0 bases from J, with 12 bases between. This CDR3 is built from 16 residues. The CDR3 sequence: CASSLPGLSSGNTIYF. In DNA form, the CDR3 reads TGCGCCAGCAGCTTACCGGGACTGAGCTCTGGAAACACCATATATTTT.

The V call is TRBV7-3, the J call TRBJ1-2; TRBD1 might be the D (5 bases). CDR1 is SGHTA, CDR2 FQGTGA, per germline. V was pared by 3 bases and J by 6 bases, with 14 bases between. CDR3 length: 14 amino acids. The DNA for the CDR3 is TGTGCCAGCAGCTTCGCGGGACCGGGAAATGGCTACACCTTC. This translates into CASSFAGPGNGYTF.

The chain uses TRBV25-1 and TRBJ1-6; no definite D call. V dropped 6 bases and J dropped 7 bases, with 7 bases sitting between them. The CDR3 has 12 amino acids. Germline-derived CDR1 and CDR2 are MGHDK and SYGVNS. CDR3 nucleotides: TGTGCCAGCAGGGGAGGAAATTCACCCCTCCACTTT. This gives the protein CASRGGNSPLHF.

This chain joins TRBV7-2 and TRBJ2-7; D unclear. Germline V gene data show CDR1 as SGHTA and CDR2 as FQGNSA. V was trimmed by 1 base and J by 2 bases, leaving 12 bases between them. The CDR3 runs to 15 residues. In nucleotides, the CDR3 is TGTGCCAGCAGCTTAGTTAGTAGTCCCCCCTACGAGCAGTACTTC. The encoded protein is CASSLVSSPPYEQYF.

The CDR3 spells CSASATYSAMDRGQPQHF. The CDR3 coding sequence is TGCAGTGCTAGTGCGACATACTCTGCTATGGATAGGGGTCAGCCCCAGCATTTT. V and J are TRBV20-1 and TRBJ1-5, with D perhaps matching TRBD1 (5 bases). This CDR3 region has 18 residues. Between the trimmed V and J ends, which lost 3 bases and 6 bases, there was a span of 27 bases. Germline assignment: CDR1 DFQATT and CDR2 SNEGSKA (reference sequence).

The chain is built from TRBV19 and TRBJ2-3, with D possibly matching TRBD1 (6 bases). V lost 3 bases and J 7 bases, leaving 14 bases between the germline ends. Germline V gene data show CDR1 as LNHDA and CDR2 as SQIVND (reference sequence). The CDR3 spans 14 residues. The CDR3 is CASSIDPGANTQYF. The CDR3 DNA reads TGTGCCAGTAGTATCGACCCAGGGGCAAATACGCAGTATTTT.

The V gene is TRBV7-2, the J gene TRBJ2-2; D might be TRBD2 (5 bases). The germline V gene encodes CDR1 SGHTA and CDR2 FQGNSA. This CDR3 spans 15 amino acids. V lost 5 bases and J 0 bases, leaving 10 bases between the germline ends. The CDR3 nucleotides read TGTGCCAGCAGCCCCGGGATCGCGAACACCGGGGAGCTGTTTTTT. Translated: CASSPGIANTGELFF.

The CDR3 loop is CASSPLGGSSGNTIYF. The CDR3, as DNA: TGTGCCAGCAGCCCCCTGGGCGGGAGCTCTGGAAACACCATATATTTT. The chain carries TRBV9 and TRBJ1-3; D is unresolved. The CDR3 consists of 16 residues. Trimming removed 4 bases from V and 0 bases from J, with 14 bases in between. CDR1 SGDLS and CDR2 YYNGEE come from the germline V gene.

The chain uses TRBV6-5 and TRBJ1-5; D is unclear. Germline values: CDR1 MNHEY, CDR2 SVGAGI. The CDR3 contains 14 residues. Deletions cut 6 bases from V and 1 base from J, with 10 bases between. The CDR3 sequence: CASSLTVSNQPQHF. The CDR3, as DNA: TGTGCCAGCAGCCTGACTGTGAGCAATCAGCCCCAGCATTTT.

The J gene is TRBJ2-5, the V gene TRBV18; 11 bases map to TRBD2. The germline V gene has CDR1 KGHSH and CDR2 LQKENI. CDR3 length: 14 amino acids. V shed 4 bases and J 3 bases; nucleotides not matched to a gene: 1. The CDR3 DNA follows: TGTGCCAGCTCACAACTAGCGGGGGAAGAGACCCAGTACTTC. This codes for CASSQLAGEETQYF.

The chain uses TRBV13 and TRBJ2-5, with D perhaps matching TRBD2 (7 bases). The V end lost 5 bases, the J end lost 5 bases, and 12 bases lay between the germline ends. This CDR3 is built from 13 residues. Germline values: CDR1 PRHDT, CDR2 FYEKMQ (reference sequence). CDR3 region: CASSAQGGETQYF. The CDR3 DNA reads as TGTGCCAGCAGCGCACAGGGAGGGGAGACCCAGTACTTC. Full variable domain (remainder filled in from reference TRBV13 and TRBJ2-5): AAGVIQSPRHLIKEKRETATLKCYPIPRHDTVYWYQQGPGQDPQFLISFYEKMQSDKGSIPDRFSAQQFSDYHSELNMSSLELGDSALYFCASSAQGGETQYFGPGTRLLVL.

This rearrangement joins TRBV11-2 to TRBJ1-2, with D perhaps matching TRBD1 (6 bases). Per the germline V gene, CDR1 is SGHAT and CDR2 is FQNNGV. This CDR3 contains 15 residues. Trimming shortened V by 5 bases and J by 8 bases, and 21 bases separated the two germline ends. The CDR3 loop is CASSLIGDRTSGYTF. The CDR3 DNA follows: TGTGCCAGCAGCCTTATTGGTGACAGGACTAGCGGCTACACCTTC. Using reference TRBV11-2 and TRBJ1-2 for the parts outside the CDR3, the full variable domain is EAGVAQSPRYKIIEKRQSVAFWCNPISGHATLYWYQQILGQGPKLLIQFQNNGVVDDSQLPKDRFSAERLKGVDSTLKIQPAKLEDSAVYLCASSLIGDRTSGYTFGSGTRLTVV.

This chain links TRBV7-3 with TRBJ2-7; 7 bases map to TRBD1. This CDR3 has 13 residues. The V gene end was trimmed by 5 bases and the J gene end by 3 bases; junction bases not matched to a gene: 4. Germline-derived CDR1 and CDR2 are SGHTA and FQGTGA. CDR3 sequence reads: CASSQHRGYEQYF. In DNA, the CDR3 is TGTGCCAGCAGCCAACACAGGGGCTACGAGCAGTACTTC. The whole variable domain, filled in from reference TRBV7-3 and TRBJ2-7, reads GAGVSQTPSNKVTEKGKYVELRCDPISGHTALYWYRQSLGQGPEFLIYFQGTGAADDSGLPNDRFFAVRPEGSVSTLKIQRTERGDSAVYLCASSQHRGYEQYFGPGTRLTVT.

The chain employs TRBV24-1 and TRBJ2-1, with TRBD2 matching over 8 bases. After removal of 4 bases from V and 0 bases from J, the junction contained 4 bases not matched to a gene. CDR1 is KGHDR, CDR2 SFDVKD, per germline. This CDR3 region has 16 residues. CDR3 loop: CATSEPGTSSYNEQFF. Written as DNA, the CDR3 is TGTGCCACCAGTGAACCCGGGACTAGCTCCTACAATGAGCAGTTCTTC.